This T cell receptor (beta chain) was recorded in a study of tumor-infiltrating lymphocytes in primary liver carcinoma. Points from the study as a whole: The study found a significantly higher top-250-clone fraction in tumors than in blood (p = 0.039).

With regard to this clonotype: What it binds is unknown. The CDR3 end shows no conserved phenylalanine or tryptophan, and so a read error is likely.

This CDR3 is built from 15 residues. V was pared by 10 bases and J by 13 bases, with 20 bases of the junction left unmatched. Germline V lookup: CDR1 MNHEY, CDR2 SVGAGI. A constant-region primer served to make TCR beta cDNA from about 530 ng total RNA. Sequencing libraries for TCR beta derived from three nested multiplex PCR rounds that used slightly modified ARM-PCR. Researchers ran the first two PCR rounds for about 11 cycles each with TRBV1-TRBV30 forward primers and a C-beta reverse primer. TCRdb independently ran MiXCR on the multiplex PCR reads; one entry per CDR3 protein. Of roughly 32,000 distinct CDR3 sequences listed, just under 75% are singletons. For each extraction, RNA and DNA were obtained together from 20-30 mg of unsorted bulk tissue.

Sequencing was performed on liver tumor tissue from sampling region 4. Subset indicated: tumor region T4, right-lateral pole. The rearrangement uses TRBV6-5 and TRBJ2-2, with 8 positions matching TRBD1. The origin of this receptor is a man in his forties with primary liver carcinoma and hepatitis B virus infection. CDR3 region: CATNGQGARTGRLFS. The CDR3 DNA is TGTGCCACCAACGGCCAGGGGGCGCGCACCGGGAGGCTGTTTTCT.